Below, 26 T cell receptor beta chains from the same sample are listed, as sequenced in a study of blood T cell repertoires in COVID-19. Sequenced by immunoSEQ multiplex PCR; TCRdb stores in-frame clones only, minus some. The table lists about 210,000 clones, 80% to 90% of them singletons. Sequencing was performed on PBMCs or T cells enriched from blood (not recorded which). These receptors came from a man in his forties who had recovered from COVID-19.

V is TRBV5-1 and J is TRBJ2-3; TRBD2 matches at 9 bases. CDR3 length: 16 residues. V lost 4 bases, J lost 3 bases, and 9 bases stayed unmatched. The germline V gene has CDR1 SGHRS and CDR2 YFSETQ. The CDR3 loop reads CASSRLAGVGTDTQYF. CDR3 nucleotides: TGCGCCAGCAGCCGTTTAGCGGGAGTGGGAACAGATACGCAGTATTTT.

The J gene is TRBJ2-7, the V gene TRBV6-5; the match to TRBD2 covers 13 bases. Germline CDR1 MNHEY, CDR2 SVGAGI. Losses at the gene ends were 4 bases for V and 1 base for J; bases not matched to a gene: 4. There are 16 residues in the CDR3. The DNA for the CDR3 is TGTGCCAGCAGTTCCGGGACTAGCGGGATTTCCTACGAGCAGTACTTC. Its translation is CASSSGTSGISYEQYF.

The J gene is TRBJ1-2, the V gene TRBV5-1, with 7 nucleotides matching TRBD1. The V gene end was trimmed by 2 bases and the J gene end by 4 bases; junction bases not matched to a gene: 2. Germline loops: CDR1 SGHRS, CDR2 YFSETQ. CDR3 length: 13 amino acids. In DNA, the CDR3 is TGCGCCAGCAGCTTACAGGGGACCTATGGCTACACCTTC. The encoded protein is CASSLQGTYGYTF. Full variable domain (missing parts from reference TRBV5-1 and TRBJ1-2): KAGVTQTPRYLIKTRGQQVTLSCSPISGHRSVSWYQQTPGQGLQFLFEYFSETQRNKGNFPGRFSGRQFSNSRSEMNVSTLELGDSALYLCASSLQGTYGYTFGSGTRLTVV.

The chain carries TRBV6-5 and TRBJ2-7; 9 bases map to TRBD1. With V trimmed by 6 bases and J by 6 bases, 9 bases remained unmatched. Germline V CDR1 and CDR2: MNHEY, SVGAGI. The CDR3 contains 14 residues. Here the CDR3 reads CASRPGTGISEQYF. The CDR3 DNA reads TGTGCCAGCAGGCCCGGGACAGGGATATCCGAGCAGTACTTC.

The sample holds a few counts of this clone. The chain recombines TRBV24-1 with TRBJ1-2; 8 nucleotides align to TRBD1. V trimming: 8 bases; J trimming: 2 bases; junction bases outside the gene matches: 6. The CDR3 loop spans 14 amino acids. Germline CDR1 is KGHDR and CDR2 is SFDVKD. In DNA form, the CDR3 reads TGTGCCACCAACCTACAGGGGGACAACTATGGCTACACCTTC. Translation gives CATNLQGDNYGYTF.

This chain links TRBV3-1 (or the pseudogene TRBV3-2) with TRBJ2-2; maybe TRBD2 (5 bases). Trimming took off 5 bases at V and 4 bases at J, with 17 bases between the two ends. Looked up from germline, CDR1 is LGHDT and CDR2 is YNNKEL (reference sequence). The CDR3 loop spans 16 amino acids. As DNA, the CDR3 is TGTGCCAGCAGCTCCCGGAGGATCGGTATCACCGGGGAGCTGTTTTTT. It yields the protein CASSSRRIGITGELFF.

The chain couples TRBV28 to TRBJ2-7, with 8 bases identical to TRBD2. CDR3 size: 14 residues. Germline lookup yields CDR1 MDHEN and CDR2 SYDVKM. The trim removed 4 bases at V and 4 bases at J, leaving 6 bases unmatched. The CDR3 sequence: CASSSPSGLYEQYF. The CDR3 region has the DNA TGTGCCAGCAGTTCCCCTAGCGGGCTTTACGAGCAGTACTTC.

The CDR3 coding sequence is TGTGCCAGCTCACCATTGGACAGCCCGAATTCACCCCTCCACTTT. Protein: CASSPLDSPNSPLHF. This chain uses TRBV18 with TRBJ1-6; D possibly corresponds to TRBD1 (6 bases). This CDR3 has 15 residues. V lost 2 bases, J lost 7 bases, and 12 bases lay in between. The germline V gene encodes CDR1 KGHSH and CDR2 LQKENI.

This chain connects TRBV14 to TRBJ1-2; 8 bases agree with TRBD1. Germline assignment: CDR1 SGHDN and CDR2 FVKESK. CDR3 length: 13 amino acids. J gave up 5 bases and V 4 bases, and 3 bases lay outside the gene matches. CDR3 residues: CASSRTGNYGYTF. The CDR3 nucleotides are TGTGCCAGCAGCCGGACAGGGAATTATGGCTACACCTTC.

This clone showed up just once. The chain carries TRBV18 and TRBJ2-3; 13 nucleotides align to TRBD2. V lost 3 bases, J lost 1 base, and 1 base stayed unmatched. CDR3 length: 16 residues. The germline CDR1 and CDR2 sequences are KGHSH and LQKENI. The CDR3 spells CASSPGTSGGTDTQYF. DNA for the CDR3: TGTGCCAGCTCACCGGGGACTAGCGGGGGCACAGATACGCAGTATTTT.

The chain joins TRBV5-1 to TRBJ1-5; perhaps TRBD1 as D (6 bases). Germline V CDR1 and CDR2: SGHRS, YFSETQ. The CDR3 covers 15 residues. V dropped 4 bases and J dropped 0 bases, with 11 bases sitting between them. CDR3 region: CASSEGHYSNQPQHF. Written as DNA, the CDR3 is TGCGCCAGCAGCGAGGGACACTATAGCAATCAGCCCCAGCATTTT. The entire variable domain, with the rest obtained from reference TRBV5-1 and TRBJ1-5, is as follows: KAGVTQTPRYLIKTRGQQVTLSCSPISGHRSVSWYQQTPGQGLQFLFEYFSETQRNKGNFPGRFSGRQFSNSRSEMNVSTLELGDSALYLCASSEGHYSNQPQHFGDGTRLSIL.

V usage is TRBV6-4 and J usage is TRBJ2-3; TRBD2 might be the D (6 bases). The length of the CDR3 is 17 residues. The V end was cut by 2 bases, the J end by 5 bases, with 20 bases between. CDR1 is MRHNA and CDR2 is SNTAGT in the germline V gene. This chain's CDR3 is CASSDPLLAQSGDTQYF. The CDR3, as DNA: TGTGCCAGCAGTGACCCCCTGCTAGCGCAGTCGGGAGATACGCAGTATTTT.

The V gene is TRBV24-1, the J gene TRBJ2-3; TRBD1 matches at 8 bases. Germline CDR1 reads KGHDR; CDR2 reads SFDVKD. V lost 0 bases, J lost 0 bases, and 10 bases stayed unmatched. The CDR3 has 19 amino acids. CDR3 sequence (DNA): TGTGCCACCAGTGATTTGCCGACAGGGGCGTTCGCTAGCACAGATACGCAGTATTTT. It yields the protein CATSDLPTGAFASTDTQYF.

This clone has more than one count but fewer than ten. The V gene is TRBV2, the J gene TRBJ2-3; TRBD2 aligns across 8 bases. Trimming removed 7 bases from V and 2 bases from J; junction bases left unmatched: 2. The germline gives CDR1 SNHLY, CDR2 FYNNEI. The CDR3 runs to 13 residues. The CDR3: CASTGGATDTQYF. DNA for the CDR3: TGTGCCAGCACCGGGGGGGCCACAGATACGCAGTATTTT.

CDR3 protein: CASSFRGRGQPQHF. The DNA of the CDR3 is TGTGCCAGCAGCTTCAGGGGGCGCGGTCAGCCCCAGCATTTT. The chain carries TRBV5-8 and TRBJ1-5, with 8 nucleotides matching TRBD1. Germline lookup yields CDR1 SGHTS and CDR2 YDEGEE. The V segment lost 2 bases and the J segment 6 bases; nucleotides outside the gene matches: 4. This CDR3 region has 14 residues. Combining the CDR3 with reference TRBV5-8 and TRBJ1-5 gives the whole variable domain EAGVTQSPTHLIKTRGQQATLRCSPISGHTSVYWYQQALGLGLQFLLWYDEGEERNRGNFPPRFSGRQFPNYSSELNVNALELEDSALYLCASSFRGRGQPQHFGDGTRLSIL.

The CDR3 region has the DNA TGTGCCAGCAGCCTCTACCCTCAGGGGGCGAACTATGGCTACACCTTC. This codes for CASSLYPQGANYGYTF. The chain recombines TRBV7-8 with TRBJ1-2; 8 nucleotides match TRBD1. J gave up 2 bases and V 5 bases, and 10 bases lay outside the gene matches. This CDR3 has 16 residues. The V gene's germline CDR1 is SGHVS and CDR2 FQNEAQ.

The chain couples TRBV5-1 to TRBJ2-1; 11 positions agree with TRBD2. Germline V gives CDR1 SGHRS, CDR2 YFSETQ. Germline trimming cut 1 base from V and 1 base from J; bases unmatched to any gene: 4. The CDR3 contains 17 residues. In DNA, the CDR3 is TGCGCCAGCAGCTTGAATCCTAGCGGGAGGTCCTACAATGAGCAGTTCTTC. This translates into CASSLNPSGRSYNEQFF.

The genes are TRBV9 and TRBJ2-7; 7 bases align to TRBD1. The CDR3 runs 17 residues. Germline V gene data show CDR1 as SGDLS and CDR2 as YYNGEE. V lost 4 bases to trimming and J lost 2 bases; unmatched junction nucleotides: 15. The DNA for the CDR3 is TGTGCCAGCAGCACCTCAGCCGGACAGGTATTCCCCTACGAGCAGTACTTC. Protein: CASSTSAGQVFPYEQYF.

This clone has only a few counts. The chain links TRBV6-5 to TRBJ1-1, with TRBD1 as a possible D gene (6 bases). Looked up from germline, CDR1 is MNHEY and CDR2 is SVGAGI. Trimming shortened V by 8 bases and J by 2 bases, and 12 bases separated the two germline ends. The CDR3 covers 13 residues. CDR3 in amino acids: CASVKQGNTEAFF. In DNA, the CDR3 is TGTGCCAGCGTTAAACAGGGTAACACTGAAGCTTTCTTT.

The chain has TRBV3-1 (or the pseudogene TRBV3-2) and TRBJ2-5, with D perhaps TRBD2 (5 bases). The CDR3 is made up of 16 amino acids. The germline V gene has CDR1 LGHDT and CDR2 YNNKEL (reference sequence). V dropped 6 bases and J dropped 7 bases, with 24 bases sitting between them. Here the CDR3 reads CASSNERSAGIRTQYF. CDR3 nucleotides: TGTGCCAGCAGTAATGAGCGGAGTGCCGGTATCAGGACCCAGTACTTC.

This clone has a handful of counts. This rearrangement joins TRBV4-2 to TRBJ1-2, with D hard to call. The CDR3 consists of 14 residues. V was cut by 0 bases and J by 7 bases, with 12 bases left in between. Germline CDR1 reads LGHNA; CDR2 reads YNFKEQ. DNA of the CDR3: TGTGCCAGCAGCCAAGATCCCCCCCCCATTGGCTACACCTTC. Translated, it gives CASSQDPPPIGYTF.

This rearrangement joins TRBV30 to TRBJ2-5; perhaps TRBD1 as D (6 bases). From germline, CDR1 is GTSNPN and CDR2 SVGIG (reference sequence). Trimming shortened V by 5 bases and J by 5 bases, and 15 bases separated the two germline ends. The CDR3 loop spans 13 amino acids. DNA of the CDR3: TGTGCCTGGGCCCTAGGGGGTCAGGAGACCCAGTACTTC. Its protein product is CAWALGGQETQYF.

This chain uses TRBV28 with TRBJ1-1, with a tentative D call TRBD1 (5 bases). The CDR3 spans 16 residues. The germline gives CDR1 MDHEN, CDR2 SYDVKM. The V end lost 2 bases, the J end lost 2 bases, and 15 bases lay between the germline ends. The DNA of the CDR3 is TGTGCCAGCAGTTTAGTCGGTGCAGGGCTAAACACTGAAGCTTTCTTT. It translates to CASSLVGAGLNTEAFF.

CDR3 DNA sequence: TGTGCTAGTGGTTTGGTAAGGGGGGGCCCTGGCGAGCAGTACTTC. Its protein is CASGLVRGGPGEQYF. The chain recombines TRBV12-5 with TRBJ2-7, with TRBD2 as a possible D gene (7 bases). Germline loops: CDR1 LGHNT, CDR2 FRNRAP. CDR3 length: 15 amino acids. Deletions cut 0 bases from V and 6 bases from J, with 15 bases between.

This sequence joins TRBV29-1 and TRBJ2-5, with 8 bases fitting TRBD2. Germline V CDR1 and CDR2: SQVTM, ANQGSEA. Trimming removed 7 bases from V and 4 bases from J; junction bases left unmatched: 5. The CDR3 extends over 12 amino acids. CDR3 coding DNA: TGCAGCGCCCGGGGGGGGGTAGAGACCCAGTACTTC. This translates into CSARGGVETQYF.

The CDR3 DNA follows: TGTGCCTGGAGTGTAAGCGGGATCGGATATTTCCAGTTCTTC. This gives the protein CAWSVSGIGYFQFF. V is TRBV30 and J is TRBJ2-1; 7 positions agree with TRBD2. This CDR3 comprises 14 residues. The J segment lost 13 bases and the V segment lost 0 bases, leaving 12 bases of the junction unmatched. Germline CDR1 is GTSNPN and CDR2 is SVGIG (reference sequence).